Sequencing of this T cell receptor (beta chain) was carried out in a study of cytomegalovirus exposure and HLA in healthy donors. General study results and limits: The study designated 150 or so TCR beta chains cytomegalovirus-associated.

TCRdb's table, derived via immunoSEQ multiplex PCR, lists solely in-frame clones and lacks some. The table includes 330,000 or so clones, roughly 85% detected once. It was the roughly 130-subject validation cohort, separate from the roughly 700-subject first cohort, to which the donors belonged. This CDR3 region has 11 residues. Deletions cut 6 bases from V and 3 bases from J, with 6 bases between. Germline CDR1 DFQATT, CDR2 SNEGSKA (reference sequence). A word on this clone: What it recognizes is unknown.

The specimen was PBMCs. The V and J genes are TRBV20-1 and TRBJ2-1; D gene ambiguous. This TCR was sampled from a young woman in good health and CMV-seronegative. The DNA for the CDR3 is TGCAGTGCCCAACTCTACAATGAGCAGTTCTTC. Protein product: CSAQLYNEQFF.